The 30 T cell receptor beta chains below all came from one sample that was sequenced in a study of blood T cell repertoires in COVID-19. The data were produced by immunoSEQ multiplex PCR, yet TCRdb's version contains in-frame clones alone and is incomplete. The sample shows roughly 260,000 clones, under 95% of them seen only once. The sample comprised PBMCs or T cells enriched from blood (not recorded which). The receptors originated from a woman in her late teens or twenties who had recovered from COVID-19.

This rearrangement joins TRBV27 to TRBJ1-2; 9 bases align to TRBD1. This CDR3 contains 15 residues. Germline CDR1 and CDR2: MNHEY and SMNVEV (reference sequence). V shed 3 bases, J shed 6 bases, and the junction held 8 bases outside the gene matches. CDR3 DNA sequence: TGTGCCAGCAGTTTTAGTACAGGGGGCGGAAATGGCTACACCTTC. This gives the protein CASSFSTGGGNGYTF.

The chain has TRBV5-6 and TRBJ1-1; D remains ambiguous. The CDR3 runs to 14 residues. V was cut by 0 bases and J by 3 bases, with 9 bases left in between. Germline assignment: CDR1 SGHDT and CDR2 YYEEEE. The CDR3 loop reads CASSLAGTDTEAFF. The CDR3 nucleotides read TGTGCCAGCAGCTTGGCAGGTACAGACACTGAAGCTTTCTTT.

The chain links TRBV6-5 to TRBJ1-1; D is uncertain. Per the germline V gene, CDR1 is MNHEY and CDR2 is SVGAGI. The CDR3 has 13 amino acids. V lost 2 bases and J lost 1, with 5 bases in between. CDR3 coding DNA: TGTGCCAGCAGTTACCGGGGGAACACTGAAGCTTTCTTT. Residues: CASSYRGNTEAFF.

The V gene is TRBV18, the J gene TRBJ1-1; D gene ambiguous. V lost 2 bases and J lost 8, with 18 bases in between. There are 15 residues in the CDR3. The germline CDR1 and CDR2 sequences are KGHSH and LQKENI. CDR3 sequence reads: CASSPAVGRRSEAFF. Here the CDR3 DNA reads TGTGCCAGCTCACCAGCCGTCGGGAGAAGGTCCGAAGCTTTCTTT.

The V gene is TRBV2, the J gene TRBJ1-3, with TRBD1 identical over 8 bases. CDR1 is SNHLY and CDR2 is FYNNEI in the germline V gene. J was trimmed by 2 bases and V by 2 bases; bases with no gene match: 2. This CDR3 region has 15 residues. The CDR3, as DNA: TGTGCCAGCAGTGAACTGGACAGGGCTGGAAACACCATATATTTT. Protein: CASSELDRAGNTIYF.

The CDR3 nucleotides read TGTGCCAGCAGCCCCTACAGGGGGCACACCTACAATGAGCAGTTCTTC. Translated, it gives CASSPYRGHTYNEQFF. The chain combines TRBV11-3 with TRBJ2-1; 9 bases agree with TRBD1. The CDR3 is 16 residues long. With V trimmed by 5 bases and J by 2 bases, 7 bases remained unmatched. Germline-derived CDR1 and CDR2 are SGHNT and YENEEA. The full variable domain, in which reference TRBV11-3 and TRBJ2-1 provide the parts outside the CDR3, is EAGVVQSPRYKIIEKKQPVAFWCNPISGHNTLYWYLQNLGQGPELLIRYENEEAVDDSQLPKDRFSAERLKGVDSTLKIQPAELGDSAVYLCASSPYRGHTYNEQFFGPGTRLTVL.

The V and J genes are TRBV24-1 and TRBJ2-1, with 7 bases identical to TRBD1. The CDR3 runs to 15 residues. With 1 base clipped from V and 7 bases from J, the junction kept 6 bases outside the gene matches. In germline, CDR1 is KGHDR, CDR2 SFDVKD. The CDR3 region has the DNA TGTGCCACCAGTGATTTTGGGCAGGGGGTTAATGAGCAGTTCTTC. Translated: CATSDFGQGVNEQFF.

This CDR3 is CASSLVFPGELFF. CDR3 sequence (DNA): TGTGCCAGCAGCTTAGTATTTCCCGGGGAGCTGTTTTTT. The V and J genes are TRBV7-2 and TRBJ2-2; D remains ambiguous. Germline loops: CDR1 SGHTA, CDR2 FQGNSA. This CDR3 region has 13 residues. V was trimmed by 1 base and J by 6 bases, leaving 6 bases between them.

V is TRBV2 and J is TRBJ1-4; no firm D call. The ends were cut back, 5 bases at V and 8 bases at J, with 21 bases in the middle. There are 16 residues in the CDR3. The germline V gene has CDR1 SNHLY and CDR2 FYNNEI. The CDR3 sequence: CASSPILGGHNEKLFF. The CDR3 DNA reads as TGTGCCAGCAGTCCTATCCTTGGCGGGCATAACGAAAAACTGTTTTTT.

The chain is built from TRBV5-6 and TRBJ1-2; maybe TRBD1 (5 bases). The CDR3 totals 15 residues. V was trimmed by 0 bases and J by 0 bases, leaving 9 bases between them. Germline CDR1 reads SGHDT; CDR2 reads YYEEEE. In nucleotides, the CDR3 is TGTGCCAGCAGCTTGGACAGGCGATCTAACTATGGCTACACCTTC. Translated: CASSLDRRSNYGYTF.

The CDR3 region is CASSPGTGAPLFGYTF. As DNA, the CDR3 is TGTGCCAGCAGTCCAGGGACAGGCGCCCCTTTGTTTGGCTACACCTTC. The chain has TRBV27 and TRBJ1-2; 8 bases fit TRBD1. The germline gives CDR1 MNHEY, CDR2 SMNVEV (reference sequence). The CDR3 loop spans 16 amino acids. V shed 5 bases and J 7 bases; nucleotides not matched to a gene: 15.

This chain connects TRBV3-1 (or the pseudogene TRBV3-2) to TRBJ1-2; 9 nucleotides match TRBD1. V shed 4 bases and J 4 bases; nucleotides not matched to a gene: 4. This CDR3 has 14 residues. Germline assignment: CDR1 LGHDT and CDR2 YNNKEL (reference sequence). The CDR3 protein is CASSPTGGIYGYTF. The CDR3 bases are TGTGCCAGCAGCCCGACAGGGGGGATCTATGGCTACACCTTC.

This chain joins TRBV6-4 and TRBJ1-1, with 8 positions matching TRBD1. Germline assignment: CDR1 MRHNA and CDR2 SNTAGT. J gave up 5 bases and V 6 bases, and 5 bases lay outside the gene matches. This CDR3 contains 13 residues. CDR3 DNA sequence: TGTGCCAGCAGACTGACAGGGGTTACTGAAGCTTTCTTT. This codes for CASRLTGVTEAFF.

The chain joins TRBV18 to TRBJ1-4; TRBD1 matches at 8 bases. CDR1 and CDR2 (germline): KGHSH, LQKENI. V trimming: 1 base; J trimming: 3 bases; junction bases outside the gene matches: 1. This CDR3 region has 15 residues. The CDR3 loop is CASSPRGQANEKLFF. The CDR3 DNA follows: TGTGCCAGCTCACCACGGGGACAGGCTAATGAAAAACTGTTTTTT.

The chain employs TRBV4-1 and TRBJ1-5; no reliable D call. The germline CDR1 and CDR2 sequences are MGHRA and YSYEKL. Trimming removed 1 base at V and 2 bases at J, with 12 bases between. The CDR3 sequence is 16 residues long. This CDR3 reads CASSQGSTVGNQPQHF. The CDR3 DNA reads as TGCGCCAGCAGCCAAGGGTCAACAGTTGGCAATCAGCCCCAGCATTTT.

The chain carries TRBV6-6 and TRBJ1-1; TRBD1 matches at 10 bases. Germline assignment: CDR1 MNHNY and CDR2 SVGAGI (reference sequence). The CDR3 contains 14 residues. V shed 0 bases and J 9 bases; nucleotides not matched to a gene: 4. CDR3 amino acids: CASSYSGQGDQAFF. DNA of the CDR3: TGTGCCAGCAGTTACTCAGGACAGGGGGACCAAGCTTTCTTT.

This chain links TRBV6-1 with TRBJ2-5, with 10 positions matching TRBD1. Trimming cost V 1 base and J 0 bases; bases outside gene matches: 8. The CDR3 is 18 residues long. Looked up from germline, CDR1 is MNHNS and CDR2 is SASEGT. The CDR3 nucleotides are TGTGCCAGCAGTGAAGGACCTGGGGGACAGGGGTACCAAGAGACCCAGTACTTC. Protein product: CASSEGPGGQGYQETQYF.

This clone has a single count. The chain has TRBV7-9 and TRBJ2-2; D perhaps matches TRBD2 (6 bases). The CDR3 spans 14 residues. Looked up from germline, CDR1 is SEHNR and CDR2 is FQNEAQ (reference sequence). Trimming shortened V by 3 bases and J by 3 bases, and 8 bases separated the two germline ends. In DNA, the CDR3 is TGTGCCAGCAGCTTTAGCGGATACACCGGGGAGCTGTTTTTT. This translates into CASSFSGYTGELFF.

The chain couples TRBV5-4 to TRBJ1-2, with TRBD1 as a possible D gene (6 bases). The CDR3 is made up of 14 amino acids. With 4 bases removed from V and 4 bases from J, the gap between germline ends came to 14 bases. Germline loops: CDR1 SGHNT, CDR2 YYREEE (reference sequence). The CDR3 sequence: CASSGDRWGYGYTF. The CDR3 DNA reads as TGTGCCAGCAGCGGAGACAGGTGGGGCTATGGCTACACCTTC. The full variable domain, its missing parts supplied by reference TRBV5-4 and TRBJ1-2, is ETGVTQSPTHLIKTRGQQVTLRCSSQSGHNTVSWYQQALGQGPQFIFQYYREEENGRGNFPPRFSGLQFPNYSSELNVNALELDDSALYLCASSGDRWGYGYTFGSGTRLTVV.

The rearrangement joins TRBV29-1 to TRBJ2-1; the D gene is possibly TRBD1 (5 bases). Trimming pared 4 bases from V and 8 bases from J, leaving 9 bases between. The CDR3 is 11 amino acids. CDR1 SQVTM and CDR2 ANQGSEA come from the germline V gene. This CDR3 is CSVATVHEQFF. The CDR3 DNA is TGCAGCGTTGCGACAGTACATGAGCAGTTCTTC.

The chain recombines TRBV5-4 with TRBJ2-1, with 7 bases fitting TRBD2. The trim removed 0 bases at V and 6 bases at J, leaving 9 bases unmatched. CDR3 length: 16 amino acids. CDR1 and CDR2 from the germline V gene are SGHNT and YYREEE (reference sequence). The CDR3 DNA sequence: TGTGCCAGCAGCTTGGGCGGGAGCAATTTCGGCAATGAGCAGTTCTTC. Its translation is CASSLGGSNFGNEQFF.

The chain has TRBV12-3 or TRBV12-4 and TRBJ1-6; D might be TRBD1 (6 bases). V gave up 8 bases and J gave up 6 bases, with 11 bases separating them. CDR3 size: 13 residues. CDR3 sequence (DNA): TGTGCCAGCGGACGAGGGGGTAATTCACCCCTCCACTTT. This sequence encodes CASGRGGNSPLHF.

The chain recombines TRBV11-2 with TRBJ2-6; 8 positions agree with TRBD1. Germline CDR1 is SGHAT and CDR2 is FQNNGV. Trimming cost V 5 bases and J 1 base; bases outside gene matches: 7. CDR3 size: 17 residues. As DNA, the CDR3 is TGTGCCAGCAGCACCGGACAGGGCTCATCTGGGGCCAACGTCCTGACTTTC. It yields the protein CASSTGQGSSGANVLTF.

In its sample, this clone was seen a few times. The chain uses TRBV12-3 or TRBV12-4 and TRBJ2-7; D unclear. V was trimmed by 3 bases and J by 6 bases, leaving 9 bases between them. CDR3 length equals 12 residues. CDR3 residues: CASSFGAREQYF. In nucleotides, the CDR3 is TGTGCCAGCAGTTTTGGAGCGCGCGAGCAGTACTTC.

The V gene is TRBV29-1, the J gene TRBJ2-7, with D unresolved. This CDR3 spans 11 amino acids. Trimming took off 4 bases at V and 2 bases at J, with 6 bases between the two ends. Looked up from germline, CDR1 is SQVTM and CDR2 is ANQGSEA. CDR3 DNA: TGCAGCGTTGGAGGTCCCTACGAGCAGTACTTC. This encodes CSVGGPYEQYF.

This clone has only one observation. V and J are TRBV5-1 and TRBJ1-5; D uncertain. Germline CDR1 is SGHRS and CDR2 is YFSETQ. The V end lost 0 bases, the J end lost 7 bases, and 17 bases lay between the germline ends. The CDR3 runs to 16 residues. The CDR3 sequence is CASSLDPTSGGQPQHF. The CDR3, as DNA: TGCGCCAGCAGCTTGGATCCGACTTCAGGAGGACAGCCCCAGCATTTT. The full variable domain, in which reference TRBV5-1 and TRBJ1-5 provide the parts outside the CDR3, is KAGVTQTPRYLIKTRGQQVTLSCSPISGHRSVSWYQQTPGQGLQFLFEYFSETQRNKGNFPGRFSGRQFSNSRSEMNVSTLELGDSALYLCASSLDPTSGGQPQHFGDGTRLSIL.

The table lists this clone with a count of one. The chain carries TRBV5-5 and TRBJ2-7; 7 bases agree with TRBD2. The CDR3 totals 13 residues. From germline, CDR1 is SGHKS and CDR2 YYEKEE (reference sequence). CDR3 bases: TGTGCAAGCGGGATACGGGAGATCTACGAGCAGTACTTC. Its translation is CASGIREIYEQYF. The entire variable domain, with the rest obtained from reference TRBV5-5 and TRBJ2-7, is as follows: DAGVTQSPTHLIKTRGQQVTLRCSPISGHKSVSWYQQVLGQGPQFIFQYYEKEERGRGNFPDRFSARQFPNYSSELNVNALLLGDSALYLCASGIREIYEQYFGPGTRLTVT.

The chain has TRBV29-1 and TRBJ1-2; D is possibly TRBD1 (5 bases). This CDR3 has 12 amino acids. V lost 7 bases, J lost 6 bases, and 15 bases lay in between. Germline CDR1 SQVTM, CDR2 ANQGSEA. The CDR3, as DNA: TGCAGCGGTTGGGGGGGTAGGGATGGCTACACCTTC. Protein product: CSGWGGRDGYTF.

Regarding this clone: Distinct nucleotide sequences in the sample also encode this CDR3. The chain carries TRBV2 and TRBJ2-3; 7 nucleotides agree with TRBD1. Per the germline V gene, CDR1 is SNHLY and CDR2 is FYNNEI. The CDR3 totals 14 residues. V was clipped by 5 bases and J by 1 base; unmatched bases: 3. CDR3 sequence (DNA): TGTGCCAGCAGTCGTGACAGGGGCACAGATACGCAGTATTTT. Its protein is CASSRDRGTDTQYF.

With respect to this clone: The conserved closing phenylalanine or tryptophan is absent in this CDR3, likely reflecting a read error. The limits of the CDR3 on the DNA are not certain, so only TCRdb's listed CDR3 is given. The chain uses TRBV27 and TRBJ1-5; the tabulated D call, TRBD1, remains unverified against the DNA. Germline V gene lookup returns CDR1 MNHEY and CDR2 SMNVEV (reference sequence). The length of the CDR3 is 14 amino acids, counting both ends. CDR3 in amino acids: CASSSNPDRAGMVL.